This T cell receptor beta chain originates from a study of post-analysis software for immune sequencing data. Study-level information: Courses of disease covered relapsing-remitting, secondary progressive and progressive-relapsing multiple sclerosis.

Study conclusions and caveats: There were four or five TRBV segments more frequent in patients than controls, and TRBV5-6, TRBV5-1 and TRBV20-1 were among them. Multiple sclerosis patients showed significantly lower normalized Chao1 diversity than controls did. Strong same-batch co-clustering of samples appeared with F measure clustering.

Germline assignment: CDR1 DFQATT and CDR2 SNEGSKA (reference sequence). V lost 3 bases, J lost 4 bases, and 18 bases lay in between. This CDR3 contains 15 residues. Every TCR beta cDNA library bore unique molecular identifiers. TCRdb reprocessed the PCR reads with MiXCR, giving one entry per CDR3 protein. The sample records about 430,000 distinct CDR3 sequences, approximately 37% being singletons. Comments on this clonotype: The antigen is undetermined.

The sequenced sample consisted of blood. The sequence came from a girl under 10 years old with multiple sclerosis. J is TRBJ1-2 and V is TRBV20-1; no firm D call. CDR3: CSARDPLQPIYGYTF. In DNA, the CDR3 is TGCAGTGCTAGGGACCCCTTACAGCCCATCTATGGCTACACCTTC.